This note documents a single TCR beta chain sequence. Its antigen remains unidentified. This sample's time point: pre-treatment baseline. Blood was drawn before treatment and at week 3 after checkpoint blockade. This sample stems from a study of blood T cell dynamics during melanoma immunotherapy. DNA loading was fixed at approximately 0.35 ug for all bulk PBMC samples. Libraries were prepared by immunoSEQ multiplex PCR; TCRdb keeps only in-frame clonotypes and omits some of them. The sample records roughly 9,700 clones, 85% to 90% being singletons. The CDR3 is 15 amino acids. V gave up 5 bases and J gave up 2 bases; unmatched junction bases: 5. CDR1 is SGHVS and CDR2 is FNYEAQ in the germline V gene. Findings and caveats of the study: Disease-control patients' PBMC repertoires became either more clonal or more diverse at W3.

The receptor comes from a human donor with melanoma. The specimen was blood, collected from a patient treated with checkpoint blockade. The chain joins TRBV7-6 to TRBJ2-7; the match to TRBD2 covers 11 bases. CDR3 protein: CASSQRLAGPYEQYF. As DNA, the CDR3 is TGTGCCAGCAGCCAGCGACTAGCGGGACCCTACGAGCAGTACTTC.